These 25 T cell receptor beta chains came from one sample sequenced in a study of blood T cell repertoires in COVID-19. The table came from immunoSEQ multiplex PCR; TCRdb's copy has only in-frame clones and leaves some out. The data show about 300,000 clones, with 85% seen just once and 10% to 15% held by the top ten. Sequencing was carried out using peripheral blood. These receptor sequences come from a human donor in a cohort sampled during active COVID-19.

V gene TRBV5-5 combines with J gene TRBJ2-2; tentative D call: TRBD2 (6 bases). This CDR3 region has 13 residues. Trimming pared 3 bases from V and 7 bases from J, leaving 10 bases between. From germline, CDR1 is SGHKS and CDR2 YYEKEE (reference sequence). DNA for the CDR3: TGTGCCAGCAGCTGGGGACTGGTCGGGGAGCTGTTTTTT. It is translated as CASSWGLVGELFF.

The chain links TRBV6-4 to TRBJ2-1; no reliable D call. Germline lookup yields CDR1 MRHNA and CDR2 SNTAGT. Trimming cost V 4 bases and J 0 bases, with 7 bases left between them. The CDR3 sequence is 14 residues long. Here the CDR3 reads CASSAAGSYNEQFF. DNA for the CDR3: TGTGCCAGCAGTGCCGCCGGCTCCTACAATGAGCAGTTCTTC.

This chain connects TRBV7-2 to TRBJ2-1; a weak D match, TRBD2 (6 bases). This CDR3 comprises 14 residues. Trimming stripped 0 bases from V and 6 bases from J, with 9 bases between. Germline loops: CDR1 SGHTA, CDR2 FQGNSA. The CDR3 is CASSLAGGVNEQFF. The CDR3 DNA is TGTGCCAGCAGCTTAGCAGGAGGGGTCAATGAGCAGTTCTTC.

The rearrangement links TRBV23-1 to TRBJ1-2; TRBD1 might be the D (6 bases). TRBV23-1 is filed as an ORF, its function uncertain. The CDR3 has 16 amino acids. Trimming left V 0 bases short and J 0 bases short, with 11 bases between. CDR3 nucleotides: TGCGCCAGCAGTCAATCCTGGGGGCCCGCTAACTATGGCTACACCTTC. Encoded protein: CASSQSWGPANYGYTF.

The chain recombines TRBV28 with TRBJ2-1; 10 bases agree with TRBD2. Per germline, CDR1 MDHEN and CDR2 SYDVKM. This CDR3 spans 16 amino acids. The J segment lost 8 bases and the V segment lost 7 bases, leaving 14 bases of the junction unmatched. CDR3: CASTRLAGPVRDEQFF. DNA of the CDR3: TGTGCCAGCACCAGACTAGCGGGTCCGGTTCGGGATGAGCAGTTCTTC.

This rearrangement joins TRBV6-1 to TRBJ1-1, with 7 bases aligning to TRBD1. This CDR3 is built from 15 residues. The germline gives CDR1 MNHNS, CDR2 SASEGT. Trimming took 2 bases from V and 5 from J; bases not matched to a gene: 8. The CDR3 region is CASSESQGRRTEAFF. CDR3 sequence (DNA): TGTGCCAGCAGTGAATCACAGGGGAGACGGACTGAAGCTTTCTTT.

The V gene is TRBV19, the J gene TRBJ1-2; D is undetermined. Germline values: CDR1 LNHDA, CDR2 SQIVND (reference sequence). The CDR3 is made up of 15 amino acids. The V gene lost 7 bases and the J gene lost 2 bases, with 17 bases spanning the gap. Here the CDR3 reads CASISEGAGNYGYTF. CDR3 DNA: TGTGCCAGTATTAGTGAGGGCGCCGGAAACTATGGCTACACCTTC.

The chain uses TRBV5-4 and TRBJ2-3; D is uncertain. V shed 1 base and J shed 5 bases, with 11 bases lying between them. The germline CDR1 and CDR2 sequences are SGHNT and YYREEE (reference sequence). The CDR3 covers 14 residues. In nucleotides, the CDR3 is TGTGCCAGCAGCTTGAGCCCTACCTTAGATACGCAGTATTTT. The encoded protein is CASSLSPTLDTQYF.

This clone was counted once. The chain employs TRBV5-1 and TRBJ1-2; D unclear. Germline CDR1 SGHRS, CDR2 YFSETQ. This CDR3 region has 12 residues. Trimming stripped 7 bases from V and 4 bases from J, with 11 bases between. CDR3 loop: CASSENSYGYTF. As DNA, the CDR3 is TGCGCCAGCTCTGAAAACAGCTATGGCTACACCTTC. The complete variable domain, with remaining parts taken from reference TRBV5-1 and TRBJ1-2, reads KAGVTQTPRYLIKTRGQQVTLSCSPISGHRSVSWYQQTPGQGLQFLFEYFSETQRNKGNFPGRFSGRQFSNSRSEMNVSTLELGDSALYLCASSENSYGYTFGSGTRLTVV.

The chain joins TRBV9 to TRBJ2-3; no reliable D call. Trimming took 2 bases from V and 1 from J, leaving 11 bases between them. Germline CDR1 and CDR2: SGDLS and YYNGEE. The CDR3 spans 15 residues. The DNA of the CDR3 is TGTGCCAGCAGCGTTGCGGCGGCAGGCACAGATACGCAGTATTTT. This gives the protein CASSVAAAGTDTQYF.

V is TRBV2 and J is TRBJ2-1; 7 bases are shared with TRBD2. The CDR3 length is 16 residues. Trimming removed 4 bases from V and 5 bases from J; junction bases left unmatched: 11. The germline V gene encodes CDR1 SNHLY and CDR2 FYNNEI. The CDR3 DNA reads as TGTGCCAGCAGTGTAGAAGGCGGGAGAAGGAACAATGAGCAGTTCTTC. This codes for CASSVEGGRRNNEQFF.

The chain recombines TRBV4-1 with TRBJ1-4, with D possibly being TRBD1 (5 bases). Germline CDR1 is MGHRA and CDR2 is YSYEKL. V was pared by 0 bases and J by 2 bases, with 10 bases between. This CDR3 spans 16 amino acids. The CDR3 spells CASSQDPTATNEKLFF. The CDR3 DNA reads TGCGCCAGCAGCCAAGATCCGACAGCCACTAATGAAAAACTGTTTTTT.

The V call is TRBV28, the J call TRBJ2-7; no reliable D call. Germline lookup yields CDR1 MDHEN and CDR2 SYDVKM. V lost 3 bases to trimming and J lost 3 bases, with 12 bases between them. CDR3 length: 14 residues. CDR3 coding DNA: TGTGCCAGCAGTTTGCGCCAGGTTAACTACGAGCAGTACTTC. This codes for CASSLRQVNYEQYF.

The chain uses TRBV7-2 and TRBJ1-2; perhaps TRBD1 as D (6 bases). The CDR3 contains 11 residues. Per germline, CDR1 SGHTA and CDR2 FQGNSA. Trimming cost V 4 bases and J 13 bases, with 13 bases left between them. CDR3 protein: CASSSMGAPTF. CDR3 sequence (DNA): TGTGCCAGCAGCTCTATGGGGGCCCCCACCTTC. Full variable domain (rest looked up from reference TRBV7-2 and TRBJ1-2): GAGVSQSPSNKVTEKGKDVELRCDPISGHTALYWYRQSLGQGLEFLIYFQGNSAPDKSGLPSDRFSAERTGGSVSTLTIQRTQQEDSAVYLCASSSMGAPTFGSGTRLTVV.

The chain combines TRBV5-1 with TRBJ1-2; TRBD1 agrees at 9 bases. The CDR3 runs 15 residues. Looked up from germline, CDR1 is SGHRS and CDR2 is YFSETQ. J gave up 4 bases and V 2 bases, and 6 bases lay outside the gene matches. In DNA, the CDR3 is TGCGCCAGCAGCTTTTCTCAGGACAGGGGCTATGGCTACACCTTC. It translates to CASSFSQDRGYGYTF.

The V call is TRBV7-6, the J call TRBJ2-3; 11 bases line up with TRBD2. CDR3 length: 16 residues. CDR1 is SGHVS and CDR2 is FNYEAQ in the germline V gene. J was trimmed by 2 bases and V by 3 bases; bases with no gene match: 4. The CDR3 here is CASSLTSGILTDTQYF. In DNA, the CDR3 is TGTGCCAGCAGCTTGACTAGCGGGATCCTCACAGATACGCAGTATTTT.

The CDR3 DNA reads as TGCAGCCTGTACATCCCTAACTATGGCTACACCTTC. Its protein is CSLYIPNYGYTF. V is TRBV29-1 and J is TRBJ1-2, with no clear D. Per the germline V gene, CDR1 is SQVTM and CDR2 is ANQGSEA. V was clipped by 8 bases and J by 0 bases, with 10 bases between them. This CDR3 has 12 amino acids. The whole variable domain, filled in from reference TRBV29-1 and TRBJ1-2, reads SAVISQKPSRDICQRGTSLTIQCQVDSQVTMMFWYRQQPGQSLTLIATANQGSEATYESGFVIDKFPISRPNLTFSTLTVSNMSPEDSSIYLCSLYIPNYGYTFGSGTRLTVV.

The chain links TRBV11-3 to TRBJ2-1; D ambiguous. CDR3 length equals 15 residues. The germline V gene has CDR1 SGHNT and CDR2 YENEEA. The V gene lost 2 bases and the J gene lost 6 bases, with 14 bases spanning the gap. CDR3 region: CASSLTSGSGNEQFF. Here the CDR3 DNA reads TGTGCCAGCAGCTTAACGTCAGGTTCCGGCAATGAGCAGTTCTTC.

The rearrangement links TRBV11-3 to TRBJ2-7; D ambiguous. The CDR3 sequence is 13 residues long. V was shortened by 2 bases and J by 2 bases, with 7 bases between the two germline ends. From germline, CDR1 is SGHNT and CDR2 YENEEA. This chain's CDR3 is CASSLSAAYEQYF. As DNA, the CDR3 is TGTGCCAGCAGCTTATCGGCGGCCTACGAGCAGTACTTC.

This chain joins TRBV18 and TRBJ2-7; 9 bases match TRBD2. Germline assignment: CDR1 KGHSH and CDR2 LQKENI. This CDR3 has 15 amino acids. Trimming cost V 3 bases and J 0 bases; bases outside gene matches: 3. In DNA form, the CDR3 reads TGTGCCAGCTCACCTTGGCGGGAGGGCTCCTACGAGCAGTACTTC. This gives the protein CASSPWREGSYEQYF.

The gene calls are TRBV28 and TRBJ1-1; 8 nucleotides line up with TRBD1. Germline values: CDR1 MDHEN, CDR2 SYDVKM. Germline trimming cut 5 bases from V and 10 bases from J; bases unmatched to any gene: 9. This CDR3 comprises 13 residues. This chain's CDR3 is CASSPDRARRAFF. The CDR3 nucleotides are TGTGCCAGCAGTCCGGACAGGGCACGAAGAGCTTTCTTT.

V is TRBV5-1 and J is TRBJ2-3, with 11 bases fitting TRBD2. This CDR3 has 17 residues. The germline V gene encodes CDR1 SGHRS and CDR2 YFSETQ. The V segment lost 3 bases and the J segment 1 base; nucleotides outside the gene matches: 7. CDR3 protein: CASSSIPTSGGTDTQYF. In DNA form, the CDR3 reads TGCGCCAGCAGCTCCATCCCGACTAGCGGGGGCACAGATACGCAGTATTTT.

The rearrangement uses TRBV27 and TRBJ2-1; 11 nucleotides line up with TRBD2. The CDR3 extends over 15 amino acids. With 3 bases clipped from V and 9 bases from J, the junction kept 7 bases outside the gene matches. Germline V gene data show CDR1 as MNHEY and CDR2 as SMNVEV (reference sequence). The CDR3 DNA reads TGTGCCAGCAGTTTGAATCTAGCGGGAGGAGGTGAGCAGTTCTTC. Its translation is CASSLNLAGGGEQFF.

The chain carries TRBV7-9 and TRBJ1-2; maybe TRBD1 (6 bases). CDR1 SEHNR and CDR2 FQNEAQ come from the germline V gene (reference sequence). Trimming removed 3 bases from V and 5 bases from J, with 7 bases in between. This CDR3 region has 12 residues. CDR3 nucleotide sequence: TGTGCCAGCAGCTTCACAGGGTATGGCTACACCTTC. This translates into CASSFTGYGYTF.

This clone appeared a single time. For the CDR3, the DNA is TGTGCCAGCAGTCAAGGACACGCAAATCAGCCCCAGCATTTT. Encoded protein: CASSQGHANQPQHF. The chain links TRBV2 to TRBJ1-5, with D tentatively TRBD1 (5 bases). CDR3 length: 14 amino acids. Per the germline V gene, CDR1 is SNHLY and CDR2 is FYNNEI. V shed 5 bases and J shed 4 bases, with 12 bases lying between them.